These 8 T cell receptor beta chains share one sample of origin, sequenced in a study of early T cells in non-severe SARS-CoV-2 infection. MiXCR, run by TCRdb on the 5' RACE reads, gives a single entry per CDR3 protein. The sample lists about 88,000 distinct CDR3 sequences, about 15% seen once, with 4.5% to 7% in the top ten. Material for sequencing was whole blood. The receptors originated from an adult who was a healthcare worker with PCR-confirmed SARS-CoV-2 infection or an uninfected control (not recorded which).

The genes are TRBV29-1 and TRBJ2-7; maybe TRBD1 (7 bases). V was shortened by 4 bases and J by 2 bases, with 12 bases between the two germline ends. Germline V gene sequence: CDR1 SQVTM, CDR2 ANQGSEA. This CDR3 contains 13 residues. The CDR3 loop reads CSVGSRGAYEQYF. Here the CDR3 DNA reads TGCAGCGTTGGTAGCAGGGGGGCCTACGAGCAGTACTTC.

The chain is built from TRBV29-1 and TRBJ2-1; TRBD2 matches 16 bases. CDR1 is SQVTM and CDR2 is ANQGSEA in the germline V gene. The CDR3 runs to 14 residues. With 4 bases clipped from V and 12 bases from J, the junction kept 6 bases outside the gene matches. In nucleotides, the CDR3 is TGCAGCGTTGGGCAGGGACTAGCGGGAGGGGTGCAGTTCTTC. Translating it yields CSVGQGLAGGVQFF.

This sequence joins TRBV18 and TRBJ2-7; 9 nucleotides line up with TRBD1. This CDR3 region has 14 residues. Germline lookup yields CDR1 KGHSH and CDR2 LQKENI. V dropped 4 bases and J dropped 4; count of bases not matched to a gene: 5. In nucleotides, the CDR3 is TGTGCCAGCTCACTTAACAGGGGGCAGTACGAGCAGTACTTC. Its translation is CASSLNRGQYEQYF.

Only one count was recorded for this clonotype. This chain joins TRBV3-1 and TRBJ1-5; D is uncertain. V was pared by 0 bases and J by 5 bases, with 11 bases between. The CDR3 totals 15 residues. Germline-derived CDR1 and CDR2 are LGHDT and YNNKEL (reference sequence). Here the CDR3 reads CASSQDGGRDQPQHF. The CDR3 DNA sequence: TGTGCCAGCAGCCAAGATGGAGGGAGGGATCAGCCCCAGCATTTT.

Ten or more counts support this clonotype. The CDR3 reads CSASGGGPSYEQYF. The CDR3 DNA reads as TGCAGTGCTAGTGGAGGGGGCCCTTCCTACGAGCAGTACTTC. The rearrangement uses TRBV20-1 and TRBJ2-7; TRBD1 might be the D (7 bases). V gave up 3 bases and J gave up 1 base, with 13 bases separating them. Per the germline V gene, CDR1 is DFQATT and CDR2 is SNEGSKA (reference sequence). This CDR3 contains 14 residues.

The chain carries TRBV7-2 and TRBJ1-4; TRBD1 might be the D (5 bases). From germline, CDR1 is SGHTA and CDR2 FQGNSA. With 6 bases removed from V and 8 bases from J, the gap between germline ends came to 13 bases. This CDR3 region has 13 residues. This chain's CDR3 is CASRGQGGEKLFF. In nucleotides, the CDR3 is TGTGCCAGCAGGGGTCAGGGAGGAGAAAAACTGTTTTTT.

V gene TRBV29-1 combines with J gene TRBJ2-7; TRBD2 matches at 9 bases. The CDR3 is made up of 14 amino acids. V shed 6 bases and J 6 bases; nucleotides not matched to a gene: 12. CDR1 and CDR2 (germline): SQVTM, ANQGSEA. The CDR3 sequence: CSVASAGGFGEQYF. Here the CDR3 DNA reads TGCAGCGTCGCTTCAGCGGGAGGCTTTGGCGAGCAGTACTTC.

V gene TRBV28 combines with J gene TRBJ1-1; no clear D. The CDR3 spans 10 residues. With 6 bases removed from V and 8 bases from J, the gap between germline ends came to 7 bases. From germline, CDR1 is MDHEN and CDR2 SYDVKM. The CDR3 region has the DNA TGTGCCAGCAGCCACAGAGAAGCTTTCTTT. It encodes CASSHREAFF.